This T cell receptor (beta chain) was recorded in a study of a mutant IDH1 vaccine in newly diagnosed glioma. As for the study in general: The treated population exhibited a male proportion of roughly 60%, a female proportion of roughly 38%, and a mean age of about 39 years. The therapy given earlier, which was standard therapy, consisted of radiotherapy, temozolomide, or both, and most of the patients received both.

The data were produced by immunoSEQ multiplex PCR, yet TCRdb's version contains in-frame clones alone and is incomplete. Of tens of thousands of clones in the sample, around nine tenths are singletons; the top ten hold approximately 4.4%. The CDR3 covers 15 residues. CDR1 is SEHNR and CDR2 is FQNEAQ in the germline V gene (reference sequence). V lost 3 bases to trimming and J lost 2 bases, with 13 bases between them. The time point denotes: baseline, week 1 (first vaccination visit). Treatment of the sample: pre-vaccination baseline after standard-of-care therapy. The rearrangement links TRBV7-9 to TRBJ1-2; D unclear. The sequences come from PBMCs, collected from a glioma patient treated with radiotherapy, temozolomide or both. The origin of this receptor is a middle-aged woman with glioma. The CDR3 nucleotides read TGTGCCAGCAGCTTCAATTACAGCCCCAACTATGGCTACACCTTC. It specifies CASSFNYSPNYGYTF.